This T cell receptor (beta chain) is from a study of blood T cell repertoires in COVID-19. Study-level background: Researchers got acute and convalescent COVID-19 samples from the United States, Italy and Spain. PBMCs, B-cell-depleted T cells, or T cells provided the cDNA or gDNA that made up the material.

Germline lookup yields CDR1 LGHNA and CDR2 YNFKEQ. This CDR3 spans 15 amino acids. Deletions cut 8 bases from V and 0 bases from J, with 14 bases between. Original handling: Reference gene primer amplification gave nucleated cell count estimates. TCRdb's table, derived via immunoSEQ multiplex PCR, lists solely in-frame clones and lacks some. V and J calls and clone size are those listed in that table; D and trimming were worked out from the DNA. The repertoire holds over 150,000 clones, with around four fifths as singletons. This TCR was recovered from a man aged 70-80 years with acute or convalescent COVID-19. The J gene is TRBJ1-3, the V gene TRBV4-2; D gene uncertain. Material: peripheral blood. The CDR3 spells CASAPGESSGNTIYF. The CDR3 DNA is TGTGCCAGCGCTCCCGGGGAGAGCTCTGGAAACACCATATATTTT.